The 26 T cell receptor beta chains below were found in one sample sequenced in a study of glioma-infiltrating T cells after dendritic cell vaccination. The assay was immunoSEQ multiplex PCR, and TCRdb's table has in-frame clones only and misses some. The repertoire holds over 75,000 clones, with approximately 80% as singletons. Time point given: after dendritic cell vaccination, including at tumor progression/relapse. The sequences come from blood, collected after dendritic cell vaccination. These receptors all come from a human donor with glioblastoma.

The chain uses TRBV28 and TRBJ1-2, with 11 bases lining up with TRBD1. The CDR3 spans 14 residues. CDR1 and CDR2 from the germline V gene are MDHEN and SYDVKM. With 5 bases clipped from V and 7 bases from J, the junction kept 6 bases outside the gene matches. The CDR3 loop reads CASSPGQGASGYTF. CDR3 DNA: TGTGCCAGCAGTCCAGGACAGGGGGCAAGTGGCTACACCTTC.

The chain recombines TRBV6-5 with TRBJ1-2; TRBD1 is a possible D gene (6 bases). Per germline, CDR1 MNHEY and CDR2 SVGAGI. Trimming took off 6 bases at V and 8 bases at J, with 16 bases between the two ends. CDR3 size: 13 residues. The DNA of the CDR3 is TGTGCCAGCAGGCGACAGGAGCTCCTGGGCTACACCTTC. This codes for CASRRQELLGYTF.

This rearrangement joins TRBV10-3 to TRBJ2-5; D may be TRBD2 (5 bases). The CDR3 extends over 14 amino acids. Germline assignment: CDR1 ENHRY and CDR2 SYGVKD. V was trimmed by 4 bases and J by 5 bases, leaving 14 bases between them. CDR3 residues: CAISGGVGDETQYF. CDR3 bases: TGTGCCATCAGTGGGGGAGTGGGAGATGAGACCCAGTACTTC.

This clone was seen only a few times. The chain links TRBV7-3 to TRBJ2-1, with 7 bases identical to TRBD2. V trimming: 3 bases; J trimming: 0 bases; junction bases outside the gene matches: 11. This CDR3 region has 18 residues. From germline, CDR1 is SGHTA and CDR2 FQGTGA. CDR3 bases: TGTGCCAGCAGCTTCAGGGCGGGAGCGGCAGACTCCTACAATGAGCAGTTCTTC. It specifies CASSFRAGAADSYNEQFF.

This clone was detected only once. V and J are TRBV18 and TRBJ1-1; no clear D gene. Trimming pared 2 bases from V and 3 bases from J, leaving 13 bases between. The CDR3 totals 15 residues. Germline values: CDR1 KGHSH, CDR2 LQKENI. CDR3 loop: CASSPRSGYDTEAFF. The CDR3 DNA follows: TGTGCCAGCTCACCAAGATCGGGGTATGACACTGAAGCTTTCTTT.

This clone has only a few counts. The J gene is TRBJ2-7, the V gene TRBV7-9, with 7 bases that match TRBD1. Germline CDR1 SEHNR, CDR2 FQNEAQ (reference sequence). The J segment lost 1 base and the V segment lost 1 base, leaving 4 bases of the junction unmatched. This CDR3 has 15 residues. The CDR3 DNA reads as TGTGCCAGCAGCTTAGGTCTGACAGGGTCCTACGAGCAGTACTTC. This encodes CASSLGLTGSYEQYF.

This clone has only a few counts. The CDR3 protein is CASRVETRVGNEQFF. The CDR3 DNA follows: TGTGCCAGCAGGGTGGAGACCAGGGTGGGCAATGAGCAGTTCTTC. The chain employs TRBV6-1 and TRBJ2-1; D is possibly TRBD1 (5 bases). The CDR3 consists of 15 residues. Germline values: CDR1 MNHNS, CDR2 SASEGT. V lost 6 bases, J lost 6 bases, and 18 bases lay in between.

The CDR3, as DNA: TGCGCCAGCAGCCCGGAACAGACTAACTATGGCTACACCTTC. Translating it yields CASSPEQTNYGYTF. The V gene is TRBV5-1, the J gene TRBJ1-2; no clear D. CDR3 size: 14 residues. Germline loops: CDR1 SGHRS, CDR2 YFSETQ. V was pared by 4 bases and J by 0 bases, with 10 bases between. The full variable domain, its missing parts supplied by reference TRBV5-1 and TRBJ1-2, is KAGVTQTPRYLIKTRGQQVTLSCSPISGHRSVSWYQQTPGQGLQFLFEYFSETQRNKGNFPGRFSGRQFSNSRSEMNVSTLELGDSALYLCASSPEQTNYGYTFGSGTRLTVV.

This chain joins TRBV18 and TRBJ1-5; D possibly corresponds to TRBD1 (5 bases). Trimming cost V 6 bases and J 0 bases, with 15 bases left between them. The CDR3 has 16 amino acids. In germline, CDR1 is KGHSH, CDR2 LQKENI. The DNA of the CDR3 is TGTGCCAGCTCCGCAACGGGGGGAGATAGCAATCAGCCCCAGCATTTT. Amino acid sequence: CASSATGGDSNQPQHF.

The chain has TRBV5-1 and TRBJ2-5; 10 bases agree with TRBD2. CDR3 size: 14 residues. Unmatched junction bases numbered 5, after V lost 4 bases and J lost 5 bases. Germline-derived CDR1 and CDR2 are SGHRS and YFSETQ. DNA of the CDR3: TGCGCCAGCAGCGGCCTAGCGGGAGAGGAGACCCAGTACTTC. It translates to CASSGLAGEETQYF. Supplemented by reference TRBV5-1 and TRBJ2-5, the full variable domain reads KAGVTQTPRYLIKTRGQQVTLSCSPISGHRSVSWYQQTPGQGLQFLFEYFSETQRNKGNFPGRFSGRQFSNSRSEMNVSTLELGDSALYLCASSGLAGEETQYFGPGTRLLVL.

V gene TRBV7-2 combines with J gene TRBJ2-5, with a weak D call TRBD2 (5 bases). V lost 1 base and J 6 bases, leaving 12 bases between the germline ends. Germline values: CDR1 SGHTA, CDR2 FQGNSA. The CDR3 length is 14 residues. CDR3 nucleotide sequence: TGTGCCAGCAGCTTAGAGGAGGTGGTGAAGACCCAGTACTTC. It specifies CASSLEEVVKTQYF.

CDR3 residues: CASSLPRTGGVTYEQYV. The CDR3, as DNA: TGTGCCAGCAGCTTGCCCCGGACAGGAGGGGTAACCTACGAGCAGTACGTC. The chain carries TRBV7-9 and TRBJ2-7; weak D call: TRBD1 (7 bases). CDR1 SEHNR and CDR2 FQNEAQ come from the germline V gene (reference sequence). V was shortened by 3 bases and J by 2 bases, with 20 bases between the two germline ends. The CDR3 loop spans 17 amino acids.

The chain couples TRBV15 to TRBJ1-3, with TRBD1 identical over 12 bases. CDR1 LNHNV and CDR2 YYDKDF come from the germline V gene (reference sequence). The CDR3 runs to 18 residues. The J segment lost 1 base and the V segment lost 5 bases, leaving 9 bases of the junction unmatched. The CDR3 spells CATSRGQGALVSGNTIYF. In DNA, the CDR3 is TGTGCCACCAGCCGGGGACAGGGGGCTTTAGTGTCTGGAAACACCATATATTTT. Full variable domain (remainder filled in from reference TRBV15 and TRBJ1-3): DAMVIQNPRYQVTQFGKPVTLSCSQTLNHNVMYWYQQKSSQAPKLLFHYYDKDFNNEADTPDNFQSRRPNTSFCFLDIRSPGLGDTAMYLCATSRGQGALVSGNTIYFGEGSWLTVV.

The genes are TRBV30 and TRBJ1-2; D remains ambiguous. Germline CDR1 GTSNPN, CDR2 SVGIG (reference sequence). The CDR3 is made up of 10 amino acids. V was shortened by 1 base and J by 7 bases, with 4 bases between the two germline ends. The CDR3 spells CAWSGRGYTF. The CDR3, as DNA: TGTGCCTGGAGTGGTCGTGGCTACACCTTC.

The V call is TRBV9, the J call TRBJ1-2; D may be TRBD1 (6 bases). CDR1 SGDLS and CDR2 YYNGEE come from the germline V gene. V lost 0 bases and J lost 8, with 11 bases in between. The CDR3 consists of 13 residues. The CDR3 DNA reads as TGTGCCAGCAGCGTAGGGCAGGGGCAGGGCTACACCTTC. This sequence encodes CASSVGQGQGYTF.

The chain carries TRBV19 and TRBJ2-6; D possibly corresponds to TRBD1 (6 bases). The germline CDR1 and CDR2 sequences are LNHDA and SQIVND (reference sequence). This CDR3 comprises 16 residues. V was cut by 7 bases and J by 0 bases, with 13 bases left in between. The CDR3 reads CASTTGHLSGANVLTF. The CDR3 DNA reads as TGTGCCAGTACCACGGGACACCTCTCTGGGGCCAACGTCCTGACTTTC.

The DNA of the CDR3 is TGTGCCATGCTCAGGGTAGGAGGAAACACCATATATTTT. This encodes CAMLRVGGNTIYF. The chain links TRBV30 to TRBJ1-3; a possible D gene is TRBD1 (5 bases). Deletions cut 8 bases from V and 4 bases from J, with 15 bases between. Germline lookup yields CDR1 GTSNPN and CDR2 SVGIG (reference sequence). The CDR3 contains 13 residues.

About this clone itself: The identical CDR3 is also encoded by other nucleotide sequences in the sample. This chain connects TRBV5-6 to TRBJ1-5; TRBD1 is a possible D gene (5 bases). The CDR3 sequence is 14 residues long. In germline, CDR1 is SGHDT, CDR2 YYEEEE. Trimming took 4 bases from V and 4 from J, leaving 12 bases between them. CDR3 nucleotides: TGTGCCAGCAGCCTGGCAGGGCCTAATCAGCCCCAGCATTTT. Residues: CASSLAGPNQPQHF.

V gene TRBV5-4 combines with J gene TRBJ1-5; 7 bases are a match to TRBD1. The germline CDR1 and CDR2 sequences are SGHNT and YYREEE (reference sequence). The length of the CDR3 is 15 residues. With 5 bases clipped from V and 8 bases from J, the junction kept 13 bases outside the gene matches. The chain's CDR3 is CASSFDGQDGEPQHF. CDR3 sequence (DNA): TGTGCCAGCAGTTTTGACGGACAGGATGGGGAGCCCCAGCATTTT. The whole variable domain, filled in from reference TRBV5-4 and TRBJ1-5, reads ETGVTQSPTHLIKTRGQQVTLRCSSQSGHNTVSWYQQALGQGPQFIFQYYREEENGRGNFPPRFSGLQFPNYSSELNVNALELDDSALYLCASSFDGQDGEPQHFGDGTRLSIL.

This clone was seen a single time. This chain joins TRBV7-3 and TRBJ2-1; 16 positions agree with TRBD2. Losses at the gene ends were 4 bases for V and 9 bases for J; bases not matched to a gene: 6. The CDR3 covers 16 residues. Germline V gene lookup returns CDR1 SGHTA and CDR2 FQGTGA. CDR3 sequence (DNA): TGTGCCAGCAGCTGGGGTGGGACTAGCGGGAGGGGTGAGCAGTTCTTC. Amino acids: CASSWGGTSGRGEQFF.

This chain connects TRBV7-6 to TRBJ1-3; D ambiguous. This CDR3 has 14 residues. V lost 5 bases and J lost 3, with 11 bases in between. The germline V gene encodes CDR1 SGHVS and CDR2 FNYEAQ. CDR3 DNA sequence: TGTGCCAGCAGCCCCCGGAACAGTGGAAACACCATATATTTT. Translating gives CASSPRNSGNTIYF. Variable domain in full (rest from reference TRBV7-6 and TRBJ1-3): GAGVSQSPRYKVTKRGQDVALRCDPISGHVSLYWYRQALGQGPEFLTYFNYEAQQDKSGLPNDRFSAERPEGSISTLTIQRTEQRDSAMYRCASSPRNSGNTIYFGEGSWLTVV.

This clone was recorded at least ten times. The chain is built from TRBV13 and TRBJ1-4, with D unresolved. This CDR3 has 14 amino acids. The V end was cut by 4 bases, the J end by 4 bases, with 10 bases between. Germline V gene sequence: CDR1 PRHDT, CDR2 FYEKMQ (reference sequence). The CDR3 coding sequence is TGTGCCAGCAGCTCAGGACTGTTTAATGAAAAACTGTTTTTT. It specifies CASSSGLFNEKLFF.

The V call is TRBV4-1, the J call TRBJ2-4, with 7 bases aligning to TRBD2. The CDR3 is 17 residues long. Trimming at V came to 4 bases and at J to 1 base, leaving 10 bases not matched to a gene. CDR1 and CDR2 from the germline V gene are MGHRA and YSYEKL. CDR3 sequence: CASSPLDGGTAKNIQYF. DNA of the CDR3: TGCGCCAGCAGCCCCCTCGACGGGGGGACGGCCAAAAACATTCAGTACTTC.

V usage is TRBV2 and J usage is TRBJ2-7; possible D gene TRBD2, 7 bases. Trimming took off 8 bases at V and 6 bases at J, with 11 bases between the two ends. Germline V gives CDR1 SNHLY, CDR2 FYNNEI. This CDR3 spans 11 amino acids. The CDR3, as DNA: TGTGCCAGCGGGGGGGCGAGCGAGCAGTACGTC. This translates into CASGGASEQYV.

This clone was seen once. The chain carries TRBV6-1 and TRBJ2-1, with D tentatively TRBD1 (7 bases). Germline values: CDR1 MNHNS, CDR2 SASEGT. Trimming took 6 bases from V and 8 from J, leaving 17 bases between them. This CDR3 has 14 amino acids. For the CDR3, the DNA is TGTGCCAGCAGAGGCCAGGGGGGCGGCGATGAGCAGTTCTTC. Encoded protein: CASRGQGGGDEQFF.

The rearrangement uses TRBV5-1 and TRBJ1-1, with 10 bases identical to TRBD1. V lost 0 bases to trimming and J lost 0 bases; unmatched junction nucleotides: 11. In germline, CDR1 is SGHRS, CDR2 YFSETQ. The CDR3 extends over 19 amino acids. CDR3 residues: CASSLGKGTGDLMNTEAFF. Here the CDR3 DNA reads TGCGCCAGCAGCTTGGGAAAAGGGACAGGGGATCTAATGAACACTGAAGCTTTCTTT.